This is a list of T cell receptor beta chains from one sample in a study of control samples from healthy donors and cancer patients. Some clones are missing from TCRdb's copy, which holds only in-frame ones; the method was immunoSEQ multiplex PCR. Of 90,000 to 150,000 clones listed, roughly 88% are singletons. The material sequenced was blood. The source of these receptors is a man aged 40-49 years in good health. The CDR3 runs from the conserved cysteine through the conserved F or W. Fields, in order: V gene, J gene, clone size, CDR3 length, D gene, CDR3 DNA, CDR3 protein. The D gene is left open where the match is weak. Size tells how often a clone was seen (once, few, many) or the class of an expanded clone, and some rows leave it out.

v_call: TRBV9
j_call: TRBJ2-7
clone_size: .
cdr3_length: 15
d_call: .
cdr3_nt: TGTGCCAGCAGCCCCGGGACCTCCCCCCCCTACGAGCAGTACTTC
cdr3_aa: CASSPGTSPPYEQYF

v_call: TRBV18
j_call: TRBJ1-2
clone_size: .
cdr3_length: 14
d_call: .
cdr3_nt: TGTGCCAGCTCACCGGGACGGAACATCAATGGCTACACCTTC
cdr3_aa: CASSPGRNINGYTF

v_call: TRBV6-2/TRBV6-3
j_call: TRBJ2-2
clone_size: .
cdr3_length: 14
d_call: .
cdr3_nt: TGTGCCAGCAGTAGGACCGCAGTAGACGGGGAGCTGTTTTTT
cdr3_aa: CASSRTAVDGELFF

v_call: TRBV5-4
j_call: TRBJ1-3
clone_size: .
cdr3_length: 14
d_call: .
cdr3_nt: TGTGCCAGCAGCCAGGACAGTATTGGAAACACCATATATTTT
cdr3_aa: CASSQDSIGNTIYF

v_call: TRBV9
j_call: TRBJ2-5
clone_size: .
cdr3_length: 14
d_call: TRBD1
cdr3_nt: TGTGCCAGCAGCGAGGACAGGGATGTGGAGACCCAGTACTTC
cdr3_aa: CASSEDRDVETQYF

v_call: TRBV10-2
j_call: TRBJ2-1
clone_size: few
cdr3_length: 14
d_call: TRBD2
cdr3_nt: TGCGCCAGCAGTGCGAGCGGGGGGGCCGGGGAGCAGTTCTTC
cdr3_aa: CASSASGGAGEQFF

v_call: TRBV2
j_call: TRBJ1-4
clone_size: .
cdr3_length: 14
d_call: TRBD1
cdr3_nt: TGTGCCAGCAGAGCGACAGGGTATGGTGAAAAACTGTTTTTT
cdr3_aa: CASRATGYGEKLFF

v_call: TRBV4-3
j_call: TRBJ1-2
clone_size: .
cdr3_length: 15
d_call: TRBD1
cdr3_nt: TGCGCCAGCAGCCAAGATCCCGGACAGGTCTATGGCTACACCTTC
cdr3_aa: CASSQDPGQVYGYTF

v_call: TRBV3-1/TRBV3-2
j_call: TRBJ2-5
clone_size: .
cdr3_length: 16
d_call: TRBD2
cdr3_nt: TGTGCCAGCAGCCAAGGACTAGCGGGGGTAGGAGAGACCCAGTACTTC
cdr3_aa: CASSQGLAGVGETQYF

v_call: TRBV6-5
j_call: TRBJ1-5
clone_size: .
cdr3_length: 15
d_call: .
cdr3_nt: TGTGCCAGCAAAAGGGGATCTGATAGCAATCAGCCCCAGCATTTT
cdr3_aa: CASKRGSDSNQPQHF

v_call: TRBV10-3
j_call: TRBJ1-1
clone_size: .
cdr3_length: 15
d_call: .
cdr3_nt: TGTGCCATCAGTGAGGGGGAGGAAGGGCACACTGAAGCTTTCTTT
cdr3_aa: CAISEGEEGHTEAFF

v_call: TRBV4-2
j_call: TRBJ2-7
clone_size: .
cdr3_length: 14
d_call: .
cdr3_nt: TGTGCCAGCAGCCAAGACCAGGGCCCGTACGAGCAGTACTTC
cdr3_aa: CASSQDQGPYEQYF

v_call: TRBV2
j_call: TRBJ1-2
clone_size: .
cdr3_length: 14
d_call: .
cdr3_nt: TGTGCCAGACTTAGCAAAGGGGGGCGCGAGGGCTACACCTTC
cdr3_aa: CARLSKGGREGYTF

v_call: TRBV10-1
j_call: TRBJ1-6
clone_size: .
cdr3_length: 13
d_call: .
cdr3_nt: TGCGCCAGCAGCGGCCAGTATAATTCACCCCTCCACTTT
cdr3_aa: CASSGQYNSPLHF

v_call: TRBV7-2
j_call: TRBJ1-2
clone_size: .
cdr3_length: 13
d_call: .
cdr3_nt: TGTGCCAGCAGCGAGGGGGGGTACTATGGCTACACCTTC
cdr3_aa: CASSEGGYYGYTF

v_call: TRBV13
j_call: TRBJ2-3
clone_size: .
cdr3_length: 14
d_call: .
cdr3_nt: TGTGCCAGCAGCCTACACGGGGACGGAGATACGCAGTATTTT
cdr3_aa: CASSLHGDGDTQYF